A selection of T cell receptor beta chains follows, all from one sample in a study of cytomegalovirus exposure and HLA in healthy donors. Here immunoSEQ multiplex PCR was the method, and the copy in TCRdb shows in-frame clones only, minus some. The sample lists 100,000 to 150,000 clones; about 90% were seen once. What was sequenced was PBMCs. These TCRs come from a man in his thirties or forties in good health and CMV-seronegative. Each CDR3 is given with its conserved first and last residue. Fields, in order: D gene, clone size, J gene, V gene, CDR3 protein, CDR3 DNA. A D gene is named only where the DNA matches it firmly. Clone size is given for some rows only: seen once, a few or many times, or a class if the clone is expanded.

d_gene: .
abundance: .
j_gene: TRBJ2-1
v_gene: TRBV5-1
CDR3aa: CASSLTLAHSYNEQFF
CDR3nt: TGCGCCAGCAGCTTGACGTTAGCGCACTCCTACAATGAGCAGTTCTTC

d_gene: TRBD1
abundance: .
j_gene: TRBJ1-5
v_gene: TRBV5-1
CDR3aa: CASSLARDSLLHF
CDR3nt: TGCGCCAGCAGCTTGGCCCGGGACAGCCTCTTGCATTTT

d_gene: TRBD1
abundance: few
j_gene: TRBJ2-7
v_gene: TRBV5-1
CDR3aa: CASSPSGGLEQYF
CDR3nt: TGCGCCAGCAGCCCTTCAGGGGGCCTCGAGCAGTACTTC

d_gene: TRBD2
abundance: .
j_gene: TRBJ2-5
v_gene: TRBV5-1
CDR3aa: CASSRLAGTQETQYF
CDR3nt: TGCGCCAGCAGCCGACTAGCGGGGACCCAAGAGACCCAGTACTTC

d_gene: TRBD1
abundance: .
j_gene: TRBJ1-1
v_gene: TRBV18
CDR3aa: CASSQSQGDTEAFF
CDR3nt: TGTGCCAGCTCCCAGTCTCAGGGGGACACTGAAGCTTTCTTT

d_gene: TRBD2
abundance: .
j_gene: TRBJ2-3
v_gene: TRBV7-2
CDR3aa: CASSKGLAGDTQYF
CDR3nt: TGTGCCAGCAGCAAGGGACTAGCGGGAGATACGCAGTATTTT

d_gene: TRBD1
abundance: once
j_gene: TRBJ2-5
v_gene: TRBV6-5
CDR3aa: CASSSGTEQETQYF
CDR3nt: TGTGCCAGCAGTTCCGGGACAGAACAAGAGACCCAGTACTTC

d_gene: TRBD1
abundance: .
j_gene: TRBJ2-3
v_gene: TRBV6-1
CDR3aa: CASSPDRRMQYF
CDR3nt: TGTGCCAGCAGCCCGGACAGGAGGATGCAGTATTTT

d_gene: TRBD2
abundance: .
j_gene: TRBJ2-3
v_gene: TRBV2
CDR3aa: CASRRGGRAGTDTQYF
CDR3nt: TGTGCCAGCCGGCGGGGCGGGAGGGCCGGGACAGATACGCAGTATTTT

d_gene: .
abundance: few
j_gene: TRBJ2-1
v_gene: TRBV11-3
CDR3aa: CASSSGSGNRQFF
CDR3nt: TGTGCCAGCAGCTCGGGGTCGGGCAATAGGCAGTTCTTC

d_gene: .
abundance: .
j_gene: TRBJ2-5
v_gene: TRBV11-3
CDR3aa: CASSLNPMAAQYF
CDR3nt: TGTGCCAGCAGCTTAAACCCTATGGCGGCCCAGTACTTC

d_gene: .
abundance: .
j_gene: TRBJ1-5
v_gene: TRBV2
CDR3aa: CASSDLAGHQPQHF
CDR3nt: TGTGCCAGCAGTGACTTGGCGGGTCATCAGCCCCAGCATTTT

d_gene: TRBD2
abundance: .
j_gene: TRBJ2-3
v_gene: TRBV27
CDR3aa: CASSPLGRGDTQYF
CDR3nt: TGTGCCAGCAGCCCCCTAGGGAGGGGAGATACGCAGTATTTT

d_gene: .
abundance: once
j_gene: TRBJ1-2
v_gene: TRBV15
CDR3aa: CATSPSTSRGWGYGYTF
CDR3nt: TGTGCCACCAGCCCATCCACCTCTAGAGGGTGGGGTTATGGCTACACCTTC

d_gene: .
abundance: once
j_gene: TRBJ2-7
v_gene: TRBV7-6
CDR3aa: CASSIAESSYEQYF
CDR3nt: TGTGCCAGCAGCATAGCGGAGAGCTCCTACGAGCAGTACTTC

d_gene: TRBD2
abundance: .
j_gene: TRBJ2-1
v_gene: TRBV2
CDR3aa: CASRGGASGSYNEQFF
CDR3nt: TGTGCCAGCAGAGGTGGCGCTAGCGGTTCCTACAATGAGCAGTTCTTC

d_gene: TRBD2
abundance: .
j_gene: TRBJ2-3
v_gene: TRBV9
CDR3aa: CASSVGAASGRGDTQYF
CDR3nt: TGTGCCAGCAGCGTAGGAGCGGCTAGCGGGAGAGGAGATACGCAGTATTTT

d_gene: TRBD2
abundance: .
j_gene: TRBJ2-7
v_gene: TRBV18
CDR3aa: CASSPPLAGASYEQYF
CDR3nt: TGTGCCAGCTCACCACCGCTAGCGGGAGCTTCGTACGAGCAGTACTTC

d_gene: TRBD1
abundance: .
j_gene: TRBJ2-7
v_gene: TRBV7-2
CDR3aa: CASSLGQGAVYEQYF
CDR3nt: TGTGCCAGCAGCTTAGGTCAGGGGGCCGTGTACGAGCAGTACTTC

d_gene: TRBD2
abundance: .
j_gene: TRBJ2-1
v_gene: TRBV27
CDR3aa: CASSQRTSGSSYNEQFF
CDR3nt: TGTGCCAGCAGTCAACGGACTAGCGGAAGCTCCTACAATGAGCAGTTCTTC

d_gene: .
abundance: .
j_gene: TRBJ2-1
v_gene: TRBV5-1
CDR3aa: CASSFFGSTENEQFF
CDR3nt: TGCGCCAGCAGCTTTTTCGGGAGTACTGAGAATGAGCAGTTCTTC

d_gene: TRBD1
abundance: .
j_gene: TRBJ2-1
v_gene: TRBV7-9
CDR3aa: CASSYSDRRDNEQFF
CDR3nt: TGTGCCAGCAGCTACTCGGACAGGAGAGACAATGAGCAGTTCTTC

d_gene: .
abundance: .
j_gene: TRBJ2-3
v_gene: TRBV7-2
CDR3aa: CASSSRLSLTDTQYF
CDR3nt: TGTGCCAGCAGCTCACGCCTCTCACTCACAGATACGCAGTATTTT

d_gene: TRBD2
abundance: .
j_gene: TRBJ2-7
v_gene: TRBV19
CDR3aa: CASSNFQRGSYEQYF
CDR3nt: TGTGCCAGTAGTAACTTCCAGCGGGGCTCCTACGAGCAGTACTTC

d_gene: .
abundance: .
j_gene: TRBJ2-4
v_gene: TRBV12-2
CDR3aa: CAIAGIQYF
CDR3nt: TGTGCAATCGCGGGCATTCAGTACTTC

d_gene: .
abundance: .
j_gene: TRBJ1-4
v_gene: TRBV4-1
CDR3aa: CASSQVGGTNEKLFF
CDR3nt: TGCGCCAGCAGCCAAGTTGGCGGGACTAATGAAAAACTGTTTTTT

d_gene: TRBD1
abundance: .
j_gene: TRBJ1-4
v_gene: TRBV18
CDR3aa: CASSPGTAEKLFF
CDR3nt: TGTGCCAGCTCACCCGGGACAGCTGAAAAACTGTTTTTT

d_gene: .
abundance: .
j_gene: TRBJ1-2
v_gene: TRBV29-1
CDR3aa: CSVGELYGYTF
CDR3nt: TGCAGCGTGGGAGAGTTATATGGCTACACCTTC

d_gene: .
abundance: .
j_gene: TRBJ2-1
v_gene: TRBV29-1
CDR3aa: CSVEDRGNEQFF
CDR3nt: TGCAGCGTTGAAGATCGGGGCAATGAGCAGTTCTTC

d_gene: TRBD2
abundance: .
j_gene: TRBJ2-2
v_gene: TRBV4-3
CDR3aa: CASSLTSGRLNAGELFF
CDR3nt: TGCGCCAGCAGCCTGACTAGCGGGAGATTGAATGCCGGGGAGCTGTTTTTT

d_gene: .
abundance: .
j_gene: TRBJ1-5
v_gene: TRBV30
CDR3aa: CAWSDDEVGPQHF
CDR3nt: TGTGCCTGGAGTGATGATGAGGTGGGGCCCCAGCATTTT

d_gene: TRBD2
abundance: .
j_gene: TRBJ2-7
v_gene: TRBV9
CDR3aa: CASSVAGLAGDYEQYF
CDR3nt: TGTGCCAGCAGCGTAGCCGGACTAGCGGGAGACTACGAGCAGTACTTC

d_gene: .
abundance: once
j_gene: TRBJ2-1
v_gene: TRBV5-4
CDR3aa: CASSLGQGYEQFF
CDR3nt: TGTGCCAGCAGCTTGGGTCAGGGGTACGAGCAGTTCTTC

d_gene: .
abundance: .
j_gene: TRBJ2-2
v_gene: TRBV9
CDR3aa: CASTLTGQLNTGELFF
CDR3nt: TGTGCCAGCACACTCACGGGACAATTGAACACCGGGGAGCTGTTTTTT

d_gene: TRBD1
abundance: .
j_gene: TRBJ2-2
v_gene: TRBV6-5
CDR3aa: CASRDRDTGELFF
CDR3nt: TGTGCCAGCCGGGACAGGGACACCGGGGAGCTGTTTTTT

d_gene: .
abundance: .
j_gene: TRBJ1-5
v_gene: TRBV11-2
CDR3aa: CASSTGGSGNQPQHF
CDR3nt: TGTGCCAGCAGCACCGGGGGGTCGGGCAATCAGCCCCAGCATTTT

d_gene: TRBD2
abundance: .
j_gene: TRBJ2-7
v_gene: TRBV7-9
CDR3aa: CASSLRVAGDMLYEQYF
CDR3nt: TGTGCCAGCAGCCTCCGGGTAGCGGGAGACATGTTGTACGAGCAGTACTTC

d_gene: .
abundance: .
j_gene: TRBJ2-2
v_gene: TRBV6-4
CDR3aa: CASSNTYTGELFF
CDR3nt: TGTGCCAGCAGTAACACATACACCGGGGAGCTGTTTTTT

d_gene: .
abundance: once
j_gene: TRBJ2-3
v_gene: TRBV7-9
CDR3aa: CASSPRLAQSTDTQYF
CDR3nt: TGTGCCAGCAGCCCTCGTCTAGCGCAAAGCACAGATACGCAGTATTTT

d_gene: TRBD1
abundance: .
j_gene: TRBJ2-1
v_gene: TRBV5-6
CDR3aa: CASSSLGQGTYNEQFF
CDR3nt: TGTGCCAGCAGCTCCTTGGGACAGGGTACCTACAATGAGCAGTTCTTC

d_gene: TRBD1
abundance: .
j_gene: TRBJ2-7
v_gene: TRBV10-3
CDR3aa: CAISSLEGQGAYEQYF
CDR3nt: TGTGCCATCAGTAGCCTTGAGGGACAGGGGGCGTACGAGCAGTACTTC

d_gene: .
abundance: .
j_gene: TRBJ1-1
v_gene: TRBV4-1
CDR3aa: CASRGWAGQEAFF
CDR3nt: TGCGCCAGCAGGGGCTGGGCTGGACAGGAAGCTTTCTTT

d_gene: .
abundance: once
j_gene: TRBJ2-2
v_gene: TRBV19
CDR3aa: CASSGGQNTGELFF
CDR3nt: TGTGCCAGTAGTGGCGGACAGAACACCGGGGAGCTGTTTTTT

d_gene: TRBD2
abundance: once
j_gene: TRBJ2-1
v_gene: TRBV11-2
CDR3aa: CATRTSGRSVNEQFF
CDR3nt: TGTGCCACCCGGACTAGCGGGAGGTCTGTCAATGAGCAGTTCTTC

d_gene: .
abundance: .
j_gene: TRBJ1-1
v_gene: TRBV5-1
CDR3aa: CASSPWTVKNTEAFF
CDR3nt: TGCGCCAGCAGCCCCTGGACAGTCAAGAACACTGAAGCTTTCTTT

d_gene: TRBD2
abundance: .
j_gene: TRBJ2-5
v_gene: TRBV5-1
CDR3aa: CASSWRTSGRSETQYF
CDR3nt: TGCGCCAGCAGCTGGCGCACTAGCGGGAGATCAGAGACCCAGTACTTC

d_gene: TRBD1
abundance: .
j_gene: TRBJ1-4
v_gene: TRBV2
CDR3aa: CATSRTGFNEKLFF
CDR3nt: TGTGCCACCTCTCGGACAGGGTTTAATGAAAAACTGTTTTTT

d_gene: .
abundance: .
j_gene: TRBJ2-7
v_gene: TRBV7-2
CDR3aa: CASSPGNYEQYF
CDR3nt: TGTGCCAGCAGCCCCGGGAACTACGAGCAGTACTTC

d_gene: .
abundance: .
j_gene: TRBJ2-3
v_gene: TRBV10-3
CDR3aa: CAISDLQGGSDTQYF
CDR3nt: TGTGCCATCAGTGATCTGCAGGGGGGATCGGATACGCAGTATTTT

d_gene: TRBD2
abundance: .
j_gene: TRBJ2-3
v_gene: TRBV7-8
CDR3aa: CASSVGLVRGADTQYF
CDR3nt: TGTGCCAGCAGCGTAGGACTAGTTCGTGGGGCAGATACGCAGTATTTT

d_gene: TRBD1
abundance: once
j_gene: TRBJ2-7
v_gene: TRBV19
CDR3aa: CASSIFRDSYEQYF
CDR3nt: TGTGCCAGTAGTATCTTCCGGGACAGCTACGAGCAGTACTTC

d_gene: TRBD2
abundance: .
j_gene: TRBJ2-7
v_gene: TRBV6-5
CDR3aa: CASSKLAGGHYEQYF
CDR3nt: TGTGCCAGCAGCAAACTAGCGGGAGGTCACTACGAGCAGTACTTC

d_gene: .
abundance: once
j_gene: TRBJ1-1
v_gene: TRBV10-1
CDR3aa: CASSEGSMNTEAFF
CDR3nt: TGCGCCAGCAGTGAGGGGAGTATGAACACTGAAGCTTTCTTT